This is a list of T cell receptor beta chains from one sample in a study of T cell responses to AZD1222 COVID-19 vaccine. Here immunoSEQ multiplex PCR was the method, and the copy in TCRdb shows in-frame clones only, minus some. The profile shows some 120,000 clones, over 75% of them singletons. The starting material was peripheral blood, obtained on day 0 of MenACWY control vaccination. The receptor source for this set is an adult in good health. Both conserved end residues are part of each CDR3. The order of the fields is clone size, J gene, D gene, V gene, CDR3 DNA, CDR3 protein. The D gene is left open where the match is weak. The size of a clone is reported for some rows only, either as once, few or many, or as a class for expanded clones.

-,TRBJ1-1,-,TRBV19,TGTGCCAGTAGTATATTCCAGGGCTCAGCTTTCTTT,CASSIFQGSAFF
few,TRBJ1-5,-,TRBV2,TGTGCCAGCAGGTCAGGGCCTATTTCGAATCAGCCCCAGCATTTT,CASRSGPISNQPQHF
once,TRBJ1-2,TRBD1,TRBV4-1,TGCGCCAGCAGCCACTCGGGACAGGGATACGCCTATGGCTACACCTTC,CASSHSGQGYAYGYTF
-,TRBJ1-6,TRBD1,TRBV10-3,TGTGCCACCACCCAGGGGGCGCGGAGAAATTCACCCCTCCACTTT,CATTQGARRNSPLHF
-,TRBJ2-7,TRBD2,TRBV27,TGTGCCAGCAGTTTCGGGGGGGCCTACCCCGAGCAGTACTTC,CASSFGGAYPEQYF
-,TRBJ1-1,-,TRBV6-5,TGTGCCAGCAGTTTCGACGTAAACACTGAAGCTTTCTTT,CASSFDVNTEAFF
-,TRBJ1-2,-,TRBV30,TGTGCCTGGAGTGGCGGGGGAGGCTACACCTTC,CAWSGGGGYTF
-,TRBJ1-1,-,TRBV6-1,TGTGCCAGCAGTGAGACGAGCATGAACACTGAAGCTTTCTTT,CASSETSMNTEAFF
-,TRBJ2-5,-,TRBV27,TGTGCCAGCAGTCTTCCTTCCGGGACTCTGTACTTC,CASSLPSGTLYF
-,TRBJ2-2,-,TRBV5-4,TGTGCCAGCAGCGCCAACCGGGACATACCCTCGAACACCGGGGAGCTGTTTTTT,CASSANRDIPSNTGELFF
-,TRBJ2-7,TRBD2,TRBV4-1,TGCGCCAGCAGCCACTTTTTCCTAGCGGGAGTAAGGAAGGGGTCCTACGAGCAGTACTTC,CASSHFFLAGVRKGSYEQYF
-,TRBJ2-1,TRBD2,TRBV9,TGTGCCAGCAGCGTAGGTAATAGCGGGCCTTACAATGAGCAGTTCTTC,CASSVGNSGPYNEQFF
once,TRBJ1-5,-,TRBV21-1,TGTGCCAGCAGCATCGAGTCCTGCAATCAGCCCCAGCATTTT,CASSIESCNQPQHF
-,TRBJ2-1,TRBD2,TRBV2,TGTGCCAGCAGTGCTCGGGATAGCGGGTACTACAATGAGCAGTTCTTC,CASSARDSGYYNEQFF
-,TRBJ2-7,-,TRBV24-1,TGTGCCACCAGTGATTGGAAGTCCAGGGACTACGAGCAGTACTTC,CATSDWKSRDYEQYF
-,TRBJ2-1,TRBD1,TRBV6-6,TGTGCCAGCAGCATCGGGACAGGGCACAATGAGCAGTTCTTC,CASSIGTGHNEQFF
-,TRBJ1-1,-,TRBV24-1,TGTGCCACCAGTGACCCGGGAGGTACTGAAGCTTTCTTT,CATSDPGGTEAFF
few,TRBJ2-7,TRBD1,TRBV25-1,TGTGCCAGCAGTGAGGGGACAGGGGCATACTACGAGCAGTACTTC,CASSEGTGAYYEQYF
few,TRBJ2-2,-,TRBV7-9,TGTGCCAGCGCGGGGGCGCGGGTGTCCGGGGAGCTGTTTTTT,CASAGARVSGELFF
-,TRBJ2-1,TRBD1,TRBV2,TGTGCCAGCAGGTTGACAGGGTCGTACAATGAGCAGTTCTTC,CASRLTGSYNEQFF
-,TRBJ2-1,TRBD2,TRBV24-1,TGTGCCACCAGTGATCCGGGACTAACATACAATGAGCAGTTCTTC,CATSDPGLTYNEQFF
few,TRBJ1-6,TRBD1,TRBV2,TGTGCCAGCAGTGATAGACAGGGAAATTCACCCCTCCACTTT,CASSDRQGNSPLHF
-,TRBJ2-5,-,TRBV5-4,TGTGCCAGCAGCCGTGACCGGGTACAGGAGACCCAGTACTTC,CASSRDRVQETQYF
-,TRBJ2-1,-,TRBV7-9,TGTGCCGGCGGGCAGAGGTCCTACAATGAGCAGTTCTTC,CAGGQRSYNEQFF
few,TRBJ1-2,TRBD1,TRBV6-2/TRBV6-3,TGTGCCAGCAGTTCATTACAGGGGTTAGCTAACTATGGCTACACCTTC,CASSSLQGLANYGYTF
once,TRBJ2-7,-,TRBV18,TGTGCCAGCTCACCCGCCGTTTCCCACGAGCAGTACTTC,CASSPAVSHEQYF
-,TRBJ1-2,-,TRBV4-2,TGTGCCAGCAGCCAAGAAATCAGAGGATATGGCTACACCTTC,CASSQEIRGYGYTF
-,TRBJ1-5,-,TRBV15,TGTGCCACCAGCAGAGGCGGACAGAGTCGGAGCAATCAGCCCCAGCATTTT,CATSRGGQSRSNQPQHF
once,TRBJ1-1,TRBD1,TRBV28,TGTGCCAGCAGGGCAGGGGGTTTGAACACTGAAGCTTTCTTT,CASRAGGLNTEAFF
-,TRBJ1-1,TRBD1,TRBV28,TGTGCCAGCAGTTCTCAGGGGGGGATGAACACTGAAGCTTTCTTT,CASSSQGGMNTEAFF
-,TRBJ1-2,-,TRBV30,TGTGCCTTGGCCGGGGTAGACTATGGCTACACCTTC,CALAGVDYGYTF
once,TRBJ1-4,-,TRBV4-1,TGCGCCAGCAGCCAAGTCCGGGGGGCCGGGGAAAAACTGTTTTTT,CASSQVRGAGEKLFF
once,TRBJ2-3,TRBD1,TRBV7-9,TGTGCCAGCAGCTTTACCACAGGGGCGGATACGCAGTATTTT,CASSFTTGADTQYF
-,TRBJ2-3,TRBD2,TRBV9,TGTGCCAGCAGCATTAGAGCGGGAGGAAAAGATACGCAGTATTTT,CASSIRAGGKDTQYF
-,TRBJ2-1,TRBD1,TRBV7-9,TGTGCCAGCAGCCCAAGACAGGGGGCGGATTGGTCCTACAATGAGCAGTTCTTC,CASSPRQGADWSYNEQFF
once,TRBJ2-1,TRBD2,TRBV28,TGTGCCAGCAGCCCGGCCGGGACTAGCGACTACAATGAGCAGTTCTTC,CASSPAGTSDYNEQFF
-,TRBJ2-7,TRBD2,TRBV5-4,TGTGCCAGCAGCTTGCCTACGAGCGGGAGGGACGAGCAGTACTTC,CASSLPTSGRDEQYF
-,TRBJ1-1,-,TRBV29-1,TGCAGCGTTGAAGATCATTACAGGCCTAACACTGAAGCTTTCTTT,CSVEDHYRPNTEAFF
-,TRBJ2-1,TRBD2,TRBV6-5,TGTGCCAGCAGTCCTATACTAGCGGACAATGAGCAGTTCTTC,CASSPILADNEQFF
-,TRBJ1-1,-,TRBV12-3/TRBV12-4,TGTGCCAGCAGTTTACGTGTGAACACTGAAGCTTTCTTT,CASSLRVNTEAFF
-,TRBJ1-3,-,TRBV11-2,TGTGCCAGCCGCGGGGGGGTATTTGGAAACACCATATATTTT,CASRGGVFGNTIYF
once,TRBJ2-2,-,TRBV3-1/TRBV3-2,TGTGCCAGCAGCCCTGAAGGGTTATGGCTGTTTTTT,CASSPEGLWLFF
-,TRBJ1-6,TRBD1,TRBV28,TGTGCCAGCAGTTTCGGACAGGGTCGTAATTCACCCCTCCACTTT,CASSFGQGRNSPLHF